This T cell receptor beta chain originates from a study of control samples from healthy donors and cancer patients. Profiled with immunoSEQ multiplex PCR; TCRdb holds only in-frame clones, not every one. The data show over 15,000 clones, around 84% seen once. V dropped 7 bases and J dropped 4 bases, with 17 bases sitting between them. CDR1 LNHDA and CDR2 SQIVND come from the germline V gene (reference sequence). The CDR3 has 15 amino acids. This rearrangement joins TRBV19 to TRBJ2-1; D possibly corresponds to TRBD2 (7 bases). This TCR came from a woman in her 70s with colorectal cancer. The material sequenced was PBMCs. CDR3 coding DNA: TGTGCCAGTACTTCAGGTGGGGGGGCGTACAATGAGCAGTTCTTC. This encodes CASTSGGGAYNEQFF.